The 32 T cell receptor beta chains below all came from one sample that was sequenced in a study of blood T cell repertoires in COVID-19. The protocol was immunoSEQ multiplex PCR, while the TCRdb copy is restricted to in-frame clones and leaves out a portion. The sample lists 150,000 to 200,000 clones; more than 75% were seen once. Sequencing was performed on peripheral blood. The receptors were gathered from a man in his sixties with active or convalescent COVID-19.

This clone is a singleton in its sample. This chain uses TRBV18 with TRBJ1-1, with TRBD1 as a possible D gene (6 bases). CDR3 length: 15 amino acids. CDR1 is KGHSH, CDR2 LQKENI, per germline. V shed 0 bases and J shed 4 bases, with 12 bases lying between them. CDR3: CASSPPNRELTEAFF. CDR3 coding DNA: TGTGCCAGCTCACCACCGAACAGGGAACTCACTGAAGCTTTCTTT.

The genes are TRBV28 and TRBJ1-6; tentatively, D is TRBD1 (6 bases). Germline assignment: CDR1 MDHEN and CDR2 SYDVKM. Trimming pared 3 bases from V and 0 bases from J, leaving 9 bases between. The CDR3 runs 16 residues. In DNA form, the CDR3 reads TGTGCCAGCAGTTTGGACAGTAGCTCCTATAATTCACCCCTCCACTTT. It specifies CASSLDSSSYNSPLHF.

CDR3 loop: CASSWTTSARIDTQYF. CDR3 nucleotides: TGTGCCAGCAGCTGGACGACTAGCGCGCGTATAGATACGCAGTATTTT. The chain links TRBV7-6 to TRBJ2-3, with 8 bases matching TRBD2. Unmatched junction bases numbered 11, after V lost 4 bases and J lost 5 bases. The germline V gene has CDR1 SGHVS and CDR2 FNYEAQ. The CDR3 loop spans 16 amino acids.

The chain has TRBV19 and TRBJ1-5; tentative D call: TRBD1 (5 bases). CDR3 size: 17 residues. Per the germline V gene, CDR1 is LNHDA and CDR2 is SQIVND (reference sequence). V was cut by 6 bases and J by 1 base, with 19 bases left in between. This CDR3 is CASSARGYAQSNQPQHF. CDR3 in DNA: TGTGCCAGTAGCGCAAGGGGTTACGCACAGAGCAATCAGCCCCAGCATTTT. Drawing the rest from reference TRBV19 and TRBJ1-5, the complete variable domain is DGGITQSPKYLFRKEGQNVTLSCEQNLNHDAMYWYRQDPGQGLRLIYYSQIVNDFQKGDIAEGYSVSREKKESFPLTVTSAQKNPTAFYLCASSARGYAQSNQPQHFGDGTRLSIL.

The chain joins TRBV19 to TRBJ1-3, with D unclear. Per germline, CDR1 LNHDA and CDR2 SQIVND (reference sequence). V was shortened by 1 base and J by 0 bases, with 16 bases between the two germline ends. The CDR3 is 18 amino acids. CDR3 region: CASSIGAASGNSGNTIYF. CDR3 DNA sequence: TGTGCCAGTAGTATAGGGGCAGCCTCGGGGAACTCTGGAAACACCATATATTTT.

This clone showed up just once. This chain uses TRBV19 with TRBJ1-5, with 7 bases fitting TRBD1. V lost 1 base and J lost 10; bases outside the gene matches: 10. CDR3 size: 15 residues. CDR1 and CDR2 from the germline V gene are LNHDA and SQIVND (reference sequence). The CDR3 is CASSIGRQGEYPQHF. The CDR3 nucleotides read TGTGCCAGTAGTATAGGGAGGCAGGGGGAATATCCCCAGCATTTT.

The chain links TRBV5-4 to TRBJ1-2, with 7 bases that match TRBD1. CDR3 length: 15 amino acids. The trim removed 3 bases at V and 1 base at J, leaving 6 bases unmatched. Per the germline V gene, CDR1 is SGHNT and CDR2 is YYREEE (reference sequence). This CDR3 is CASSSSQGFNYGYTF. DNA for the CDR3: TGTGCCAGCAGCTCCTCACAGGGGTTTAACTATGGCTACACCTTC.

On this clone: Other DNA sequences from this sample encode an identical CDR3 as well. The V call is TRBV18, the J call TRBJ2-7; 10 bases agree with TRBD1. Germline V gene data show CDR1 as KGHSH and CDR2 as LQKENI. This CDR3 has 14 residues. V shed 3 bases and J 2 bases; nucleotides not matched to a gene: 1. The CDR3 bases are TGTGCCAGCTCACCGGACAGGGGGGCCTACGAGCAGTACTTC. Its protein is CASSPDRGAYEQYF.

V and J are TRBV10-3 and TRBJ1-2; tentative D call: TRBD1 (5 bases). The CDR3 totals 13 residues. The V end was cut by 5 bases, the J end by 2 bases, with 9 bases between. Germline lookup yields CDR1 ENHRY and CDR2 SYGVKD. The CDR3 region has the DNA TGTGCCATCAGTCAACAGGAGAACTATGGCTACACCTTC. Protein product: CAISQQENYGYTF.

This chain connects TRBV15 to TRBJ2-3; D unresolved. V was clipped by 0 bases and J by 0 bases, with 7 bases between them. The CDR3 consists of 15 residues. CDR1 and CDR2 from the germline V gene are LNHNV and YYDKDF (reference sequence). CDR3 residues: CATSRDRPSTDTQYF. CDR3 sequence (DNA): TGTGCCACCAGCAGAGACAGGCCGAGCACAGATACGCAGTATTTT.

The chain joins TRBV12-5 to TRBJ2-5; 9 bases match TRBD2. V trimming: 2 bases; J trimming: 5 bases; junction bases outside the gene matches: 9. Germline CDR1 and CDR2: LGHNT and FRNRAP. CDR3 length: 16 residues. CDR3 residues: CASGLISSGVVETQYF. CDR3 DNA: TGTGCTAGTGGTTTGATCTCTAGCGGGGTTGTGGAGACCCAGTACTTC.

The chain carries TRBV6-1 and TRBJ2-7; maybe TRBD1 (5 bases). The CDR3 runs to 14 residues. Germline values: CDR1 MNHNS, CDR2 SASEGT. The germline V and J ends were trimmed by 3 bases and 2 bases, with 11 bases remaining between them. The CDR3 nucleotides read TGTGCCAGCAGTGAGGCAGGGTCACCCTACGAGCAGTACTTC. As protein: CASSEAGSPYEQYF.

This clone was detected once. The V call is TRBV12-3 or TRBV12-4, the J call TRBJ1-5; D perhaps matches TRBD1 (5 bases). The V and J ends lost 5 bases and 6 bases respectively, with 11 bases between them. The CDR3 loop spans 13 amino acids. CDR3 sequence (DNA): TGTGCCAGCAGTCGCAGGGCTAGTCAGCCCCAGCATTTT. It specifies CASSRRASQPQHF.

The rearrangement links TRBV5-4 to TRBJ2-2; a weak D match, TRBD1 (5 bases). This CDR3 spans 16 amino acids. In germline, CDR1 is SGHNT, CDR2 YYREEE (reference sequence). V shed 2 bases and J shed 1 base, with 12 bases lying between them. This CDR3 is CASSFPPGQNTGELFF. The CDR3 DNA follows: TGTGCCAGCAGCTTCCCGCCAGGGCAGAACACCGGGGAGCTGTTTTTT.

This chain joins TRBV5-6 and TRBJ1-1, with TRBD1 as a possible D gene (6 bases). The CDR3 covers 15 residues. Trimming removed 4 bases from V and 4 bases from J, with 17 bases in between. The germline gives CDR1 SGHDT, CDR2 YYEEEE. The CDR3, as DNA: TGTGCCAGCAGCGAGAATACAGGGTGGGGCACTGAAGCTTTCTTT. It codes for CASSENTGWGTEAFF.

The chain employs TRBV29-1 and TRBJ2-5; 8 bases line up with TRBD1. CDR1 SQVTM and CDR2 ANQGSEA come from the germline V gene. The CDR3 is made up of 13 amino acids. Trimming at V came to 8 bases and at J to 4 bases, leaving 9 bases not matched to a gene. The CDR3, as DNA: TGCAGCATTAAGGGACAGGCTGGAGAGACCCAGTACTTC. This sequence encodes CSIKGQAGETQYF.

This chain's CDR3 is CASSLVPGSSYEQYF. The CDR3 nucleotides are TGTGCCAGCAGCTTAGTTCCAGGTAGCTCCTACGAGCAGTACTTC. The rearrangement joins TRBV7-2 to TRBJ2-7; the D is unclear. Trimming shortened V by 1 base and J by 0 bases, and 10 bases separated the two germline ends. The length of the CDR3 is 15 residues. CDR1 SGHTA and CDR2 FQGNSA come from the germline V gene.

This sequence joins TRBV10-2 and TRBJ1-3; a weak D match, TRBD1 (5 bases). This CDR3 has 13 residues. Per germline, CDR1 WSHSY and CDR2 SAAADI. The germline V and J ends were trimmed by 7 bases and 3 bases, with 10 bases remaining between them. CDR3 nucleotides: TGCGCCAGCACGGCGGGGGGTGGAAACACCATATATTTT. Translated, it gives CASTAGGGNTIYF.

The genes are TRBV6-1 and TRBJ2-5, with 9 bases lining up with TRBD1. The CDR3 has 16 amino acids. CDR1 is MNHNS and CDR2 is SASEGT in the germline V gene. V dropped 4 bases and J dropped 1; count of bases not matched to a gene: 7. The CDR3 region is CASSARTGAFQETQYF. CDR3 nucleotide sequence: TGTGCCAGCAGTGCAAGGACAGGGGCCTTCCAAGAGACCCAGTACTTC.

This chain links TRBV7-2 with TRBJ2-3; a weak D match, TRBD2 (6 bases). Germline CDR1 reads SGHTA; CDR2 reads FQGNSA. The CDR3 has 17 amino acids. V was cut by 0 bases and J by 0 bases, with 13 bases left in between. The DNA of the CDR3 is TGTGCCAGCAGCTTAGCGCTAAGCGGGTATAGCACAGATACGCAGTATTTT. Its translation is CASSLALSGYSTDTQYF.

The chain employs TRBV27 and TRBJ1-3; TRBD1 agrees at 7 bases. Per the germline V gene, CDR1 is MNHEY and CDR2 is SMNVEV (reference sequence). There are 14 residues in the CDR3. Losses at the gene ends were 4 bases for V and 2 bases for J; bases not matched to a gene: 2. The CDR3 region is CASSSGQAGNTIYF. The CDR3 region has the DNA TGTGCCAGCAGTTCAGGACAGGCTGGAAACACCATATATTTT.

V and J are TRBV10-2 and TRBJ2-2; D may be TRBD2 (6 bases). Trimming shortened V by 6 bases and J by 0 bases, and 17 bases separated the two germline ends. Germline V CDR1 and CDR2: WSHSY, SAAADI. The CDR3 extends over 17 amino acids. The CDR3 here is CASRRTLGLANTGELFF. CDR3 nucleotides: TGCGCCAGCAGGCGCACCCTGGGACTGGCGAACACCGGGGAGCTGTTTTTT.

CDR3 amino acids: CASSEAQRQGNTIYF. CDR3 coding DNA: TGTGCCAGCAGCGAAGCCCAACGACAAGGAAACACCATATATTTT. The chain couples TRBV7-9 to TRBJ1-3, with no clear D. CDR3 length: 15 residues. Trimming stripped 5 bases from V and 4 bases from J, with 15 bases between. Germline V gene lookup returns CDR1 SEHNR and CDR2 FQNEAQ (reference sequence).

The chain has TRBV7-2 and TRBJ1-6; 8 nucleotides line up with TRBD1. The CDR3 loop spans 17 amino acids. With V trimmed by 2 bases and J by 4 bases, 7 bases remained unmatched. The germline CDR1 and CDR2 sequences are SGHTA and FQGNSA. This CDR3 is CASSLYTGQGYNSPLHF. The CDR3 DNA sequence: TGTGCCAGCAGCTTATATACCGGACAGGGATATAATTCACCCCTCCACTTT.

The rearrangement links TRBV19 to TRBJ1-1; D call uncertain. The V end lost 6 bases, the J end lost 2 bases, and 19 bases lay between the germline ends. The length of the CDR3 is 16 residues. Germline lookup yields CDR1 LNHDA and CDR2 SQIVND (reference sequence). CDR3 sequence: CASSMVGEGSNTEAFF. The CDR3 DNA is TGTGCCAGTAGCATGGTAGGTGAGGGATCTAACACTGAAGCTTTCTTT.

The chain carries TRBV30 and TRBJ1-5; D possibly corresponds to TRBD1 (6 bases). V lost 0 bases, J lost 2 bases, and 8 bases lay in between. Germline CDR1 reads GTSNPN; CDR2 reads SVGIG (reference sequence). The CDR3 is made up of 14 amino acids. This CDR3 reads CAWSVSGGNQPQHF. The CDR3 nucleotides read TGTGCCTGGAGTGTATCAGGGGGCAATCAGCCCCAGCATTTT.

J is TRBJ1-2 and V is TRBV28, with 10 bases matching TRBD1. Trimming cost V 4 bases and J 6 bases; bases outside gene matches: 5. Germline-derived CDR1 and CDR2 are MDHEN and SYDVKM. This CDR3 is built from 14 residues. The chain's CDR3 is CASSSPDRGHGYTF. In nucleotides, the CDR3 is TGTGCCAGCAGTTCACCCGACAGGGGGCATGGCTACACCTTC.

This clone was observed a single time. CDR3 coding DNA: TGCGCCAGCAGCCCCGGACAGGGTTGGACCTATGGCTACACCTTC. Translation: CASSPGQGWTYGYTF. This chain uses TRBV5-1 with TRBJ1-2; 8 bases match TRBD1. CDR1 is SGHRS, CDR2 YFSETQ, per germline. The junction had 9 bases not matched to a gene; V was cut back by 4 bases and J by 4 bases. CDR3 size: 15 residues.

The CDR3 coding sequence is TGTGCCAGCAGTTTACAGGGCTACACCTTC. This encodes CASSLQGYTF. The chain links TRBV12-3 or TRBV12-4 to TRBJ1-2; D call uncertain. Trimming pared 2 bases from V and 8 bases from J, leaving 3 bases between. This CDR3 contains 10 residues.

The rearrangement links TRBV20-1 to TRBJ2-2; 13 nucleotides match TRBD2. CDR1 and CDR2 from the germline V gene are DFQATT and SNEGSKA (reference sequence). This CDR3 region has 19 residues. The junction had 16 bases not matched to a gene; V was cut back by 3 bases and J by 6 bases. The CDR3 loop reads CSASPTPGLAGFRSGELFF. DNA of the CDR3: TGCAGTGCTAGTCCAACACCGGGACTAGCGGGATTTCGGTCCGGGGAGCTGTTTTTT.

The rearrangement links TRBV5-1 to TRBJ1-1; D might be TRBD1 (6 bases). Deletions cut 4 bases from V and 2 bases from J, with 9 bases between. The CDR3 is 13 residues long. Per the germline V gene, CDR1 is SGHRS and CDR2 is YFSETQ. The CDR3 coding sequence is TGCGCCAGCAGCGGGACATACAACACTGAAGCTTTCTTT. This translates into CASSGTYNTEAFF.

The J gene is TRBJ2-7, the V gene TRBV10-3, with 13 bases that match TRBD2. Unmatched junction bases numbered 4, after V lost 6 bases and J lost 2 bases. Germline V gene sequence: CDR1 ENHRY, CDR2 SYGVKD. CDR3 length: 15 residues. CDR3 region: CAIRVTSGGTYEQYF. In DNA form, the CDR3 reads TGTGCCATCAGAGTGACTAGCGGGGGGACCTACGAGCAGTACTTC.